This entry lists 21 T cell receptor beta chains sequenced from one sample in a study of shared clonotypes between healthy human individuals. Positive CCR7 selection of CD45RO-negative cells yielded the naive CD8 cells, and terminally differentiated effector memory CD45RA+ cells were excluded. Assay used: immunoSEQ multiplex PCR; TCRdb lists only in-frame clones, some missing. The top ten hold 0.3% of the sample, which has under 600,000 clones, nearly 98% seen once. Sample: naive CD8+ T cells sorted from blood. These TCRs come from a man aged 30 to 45 in good health.

This clone was seen once. This chain uses TRBV7-9 with TRBJ2-7, with TRBD1 matching over 7 bases. Germline loops: CDR1 SEHNR, CDR2 FQNEAQ (reference sequence). The CDR3 is 16 amino acids. J was trimmed by 4 bases and V by 3 bases; bases with no gene match: 12. This CDR3 is CASSFLAAGGDYEQYF. The CDR3 region has the DNA TGTGCCAGCAGCTTCCTTGCGGCAGGGGGAGATTACGAGCAGTACTTC.

V is TRBV6-1 and J is TRBJ1-1, with D possibly being TRBD1 (6 bases). This CDR3 is 15 amino acids long. CDR1 is MNHNS, CDR2 SASEGT, per germline. V lost 0 bases and J lost 4, with 12 bases in between. CDR3 in amino acids: CASSEALNRATEAFF. CDR3 bases: TGTGCCAGCAGTGAAGCGCTGAACAGGGCCACTGAAGCTTTCTTT.

This sequence joins TRBV7-6 and TRBJ2-2; TRBD1 is a possible D gene (6 bases). The germline V gene has CDR1 SGHVS and CDR2 FNYEAQ. The CDR3 extends over 13 amino acids. The V end was cut by 6 bases, the J end by 7 bases, with 12 bases between. The CDR3 DNA reads as TGTGCCAGCAGGACAGGATATCTCGGGGAGCTGTTTTTT. Translating it yields CASRTGYLGELFF. Together with reference TRBV7-6 and TRBJ2-2, the CDR3 gives the full variable domain: GAGVSQSPRYKVTKRGQDVALRCDPISGHVSLYWYRQALGQGPEFLTYFNYEAQQDKSGLPNDRFSAERPEGSISTLTIQRTEQRDSAMYRCASRTGYLGELFFGEGSRLTVL.

CDR3 sequence: CASSSLTGTVSYNEQFF. Here the CDR3 DNA reads TGTGCCAGCAGTTCATTAACCGGGACAGTATCCTACAATGAGCAGTTCTTC. The chain has TRBV27 and TRBJ2-1; 7 nucleotides align to TRBD1. Per germline, CDR1 MNHEY and CDR2 SMNVEV (reference sequence). J lost 1 base, V lost 4 bases, and 10 bases had no gene match. CDR3 length: 17 residues.

This chain links TRBV14 with TRBJ2-3, with D possibly TRBD1 on 5 matching bases. The germline CDR1 and CDR2 sequences are SGHDN and FVKESK. With 1 base removed from V and 0 bases from J, the gap between germline ends came to 5 bases. The CDR3 runs 14 residues. CDR3 sequence reads: CASSQGGSTDTQYF. The DNA for the CDR3 is TGTGCCAGCAGCCAAGGGGGCAGCACAGATACGCAGTATTTT.

This chain connects TRBV29-1 to TRBJ2-1; TRBD2 matches 13 bases. The CDR3 is 14 residues long. The J segment lost 5 bases and the V segment lost 7 bases, leaving 5 bases of the junction unmatched. Germline values: CDR1 SQVTM, CDR2 ANQGSEA. The CDR3: CSALLAGGHNEQFF. In nucleotides, the CDR3 is TGCAGCGCCCTACTAGCGGGAGGGCACAATGAGCAGTTCTTC.

This chain links TRBV29-1 with TRBJ2-1; D is ambiguous. The CDR3 has 15 amino acids. Germline values: CDR1 SQVTM, CDR2 ANQGSEA. Trimming pared 1 base from V and 0 bases from J, leaving 10 bases between. The CDR3 here is CSVEGERSSYNEQFF. As DNA, the CDR3 is TGCAGCGTTGAAGGTGAGAGGAGCTCCTACAATGAGCAGTTCTTC.

V is TRBV10-3 and J is TRBJ2-1; 8 bases line up with TRBD2. This CDR3 is 16 amino acids long. The V segment lost 4 bases and the J segment 7 bases; nucleotides outside the gene matches: 12. Germline lookup yields CDR1 ENHRY and CDR2 SYGVKD. The CDR3 coding sequence is TGTGCCATCAGTGGGTATCCGGGACTAGTTACTAATGAGCAGTTCTTC. Translation: CAISGYPGLVTNEQFF.

The V and J genes are TRBV15 and TRBJ2-1; 7 nucleotides line up with TRBD2. In germline, CDR1 is LNHNV, CDR2 YYDKDF (reference sequence). This CDR3 is 16 amino acids long. The V segment lost 0 bases and the J segment 10 bases; nucleotides outside the gene matches: 12. In DNA, the CDR3 is TGTGCCACCAGCAGAGAGCGGGGGAAGTTACGTGTAGAGCAGTTCTTC. It specifies CATSRERGKLRVEQFF.

The chain joins TRBV7-6 to TRBJ2-7; 10 nucleotides align to TRBD1. From germline, CDR1 is SGHVS and CDR2 FNYEAQ. The V and J ends lost 1 base and 2 bases, in that order; junction bases with no gene match: 2. This CDR3 is 15 amino acids long. CDR3 DNA sequence: TGTGCCAGCAGCTTAGAGGGGACAGGGGCCTACGAGCAGTACTTC. This encodes CASSLEGTGAYEQYF.

V is TRBV28 and J is TRBJ2-7, with TRBD1 identical over 7 bases. Unmatched junction bases numbered 9, after V lost 6 bases and J lost 4 bases. Germline V lookup: CDR1 MDHEN, CDR2 SYDVKM. This CDR3 spans 14 amino acids. The CDR3 bases are TGTGCCAGCAGGGATACAGGGGCGGTATACGAGCAGTACTTC. It specifies CASRDTGAVYEQYF.

This chain links TRBV14 with TRBJ2-7, with 8 bases identical to TRBD2. Germline V gene data show CDR1 as SGHDN and CDR2 as FVKESK. This CDR3 has 17 amino acids. Trimming cost V 3 bases and J 2 bases; bases outside gene matches: 12. The CDR3 bases are TGTGCCAGCAGCCAGGTATCCGGGGGGGAGTGGGCCTACGAGCAGTACTTC. As protein: CASSQVSGGEWAYEQYF.

The V gene is TRBV27, the J gene TRBJ2-1, with 8 positions matching TRBD1. The junction had 8 bases not matched to a gene; V was cut back by 1 base and J by 9 bases. Germline CDR1 and CDR2: MNHEY and SMNVEV (reference sequence). The CDR3 totals 15 residues. CDR3 region: CASSLYPGQGREQFF. The CDR3 nucleotides are TGTGCCAGCAGTTTATATCCCGGACAGGGACGTGAGCAGTTCTTC.

A remark on this clone: The same CDR3 is also encoded by other DNA sequences in this sample. The chain recombines TRBV7-9 with TRBJ1-5; D unclear. V lost 0 bases, J lost 4 bases, and 1 base lay in between. The CDR3 runs 12 residues. Germline V gene data show CDR1 as SEHNR and CDR2 as FQNEAQ (reference sequence). DNA for the CDR3: TGTGCCAGCAGCTTAGCTAATCAGCCCCAGCATTTT. Its protein product is CASSLANQPQHF.

This clone was seen only once. The rearrangement uses TRBV28 and TRBJ2-7; D call uncertain. The CDR3 runs 14 residues. Germline V gene data show CDR1 as MDHEN and CDR2 as SYDVKM. Trimming took off 4 bases at V and 2 bases at J, with 12 bases between the two ends. The CDR3 loop reads CASSSRNLPYEQYF. In DNA, the CDR3 is TGTGCCAGCAGTTCGCGAAACCTGCCCTACGAGCAGTACTTC.

The chain joins TRBV11-2 to TRBJ2-7; D unclear. The ends were cut back, 5 bases at V and 0 bases at J, with 14 bases in the middle. The CDR3 has 15 residues. CDR1 and CDR2 (germline): SGHAT, FQNNGV. DNA of the CDR3: TGTGCCAGCAGCCTACGTCCCCGGAGCTCCTACGAGCAGTACTTC. This gives the protein CASSLRPRSSYEQYF.

The chain has TRBV9 and TRBJ2-5; D gene unclear. The V and J ends lost 1 base and 5 bases respectively, with 12 bases between them. Germline V gene data show CDR1 as SGDLS and CDR2 as YYNGEE. This CDR3 has 14 residues. DNA for the CDR3: TGTGCCAGCAGCGTAACACAAGTGGGGGAGACCCAGTACTTC. Translation: CASSVTQVGETQYF.

The genes are TRBV7-9 and TRBJ1-5; D perhaps matches TRBD1 (5 bases). Trimming stripped 5 bases from V and 8 bases from J, with 16 bases between. The CDR3 extends over 14 amino acids. CDR1 is SEHNR, CDR2 FQNEAQ, per germline (reference sequence). The DNA for the CDR3 is TGTGCCAGCAGCCCTGGGGCAGCTCAGGAGCCCCAGCATTTT. Translation: CASSPGAAQEPQHF.

The genes are TRBV12-5 and TRBJ2-1, with D perhaps matching TRBD1 or TRBD2 (5 bases each). Trimming pared 6 bases from V and 0 bases from J, leaving 9 bases between. CDR1 is LGHNT, CDR2 FRNRAP, per germline. The CDR3 is 14 residues long. CDR3 in amino acids: CASGDGASYNEQFF. Here the CDR3 DNA reads TGTGCTAGTGGAGACGGGGCCTCCTACAATGAGCAGTTCTTC. Together with reference TRBV12-5 and TRBJ2-1, the CDR3 gives the full variable domain: DARVTQTPRHKVTEMGQEVTMRCQPILGHNTVFWYRQTMMQGLELLAYFRNRAPLDDSGMPKDRFSAEMPDATLATLKIQPSEPRDSAVYFCASGDGASYNEQFFGPGTRLTVL.

A single count supports this clone. The chain couples TRBV6-5 to TRBJ2-7; TRBD1 matches at 8 bases. CDR3 size: 13 residues. The germline V gene encodes CDR1 MNHEY and CDR2 SVGAGI. V trimming: 3 bases; J trimming: 7 bases; junction bases outside the gene matches: 5. For the CDR3, the DNA is TGTGCCAGCAGTTATTCGACAGGGGTTGAGCAGTACTTC. It codes for CASSYSTGVEQYF.

The chain is built from TRBV11-2 and TRBJ2-7, with TRBD1 identical over 7 bases. Germline V gives CDR1 SGHAT, CDR2 FQNNGV. This CDR3 comprises 15 residues. J gave up 3 bases and V 3 bases, and 8 bases lay outside the gene matches. The CDR3 reads CASSFGTAPGYEQYF. CDR3 sequence (DNA): TGTGCCAGCAGCTTTGGGACAGCCCCAGGCTACGAGCAGTACTTC.